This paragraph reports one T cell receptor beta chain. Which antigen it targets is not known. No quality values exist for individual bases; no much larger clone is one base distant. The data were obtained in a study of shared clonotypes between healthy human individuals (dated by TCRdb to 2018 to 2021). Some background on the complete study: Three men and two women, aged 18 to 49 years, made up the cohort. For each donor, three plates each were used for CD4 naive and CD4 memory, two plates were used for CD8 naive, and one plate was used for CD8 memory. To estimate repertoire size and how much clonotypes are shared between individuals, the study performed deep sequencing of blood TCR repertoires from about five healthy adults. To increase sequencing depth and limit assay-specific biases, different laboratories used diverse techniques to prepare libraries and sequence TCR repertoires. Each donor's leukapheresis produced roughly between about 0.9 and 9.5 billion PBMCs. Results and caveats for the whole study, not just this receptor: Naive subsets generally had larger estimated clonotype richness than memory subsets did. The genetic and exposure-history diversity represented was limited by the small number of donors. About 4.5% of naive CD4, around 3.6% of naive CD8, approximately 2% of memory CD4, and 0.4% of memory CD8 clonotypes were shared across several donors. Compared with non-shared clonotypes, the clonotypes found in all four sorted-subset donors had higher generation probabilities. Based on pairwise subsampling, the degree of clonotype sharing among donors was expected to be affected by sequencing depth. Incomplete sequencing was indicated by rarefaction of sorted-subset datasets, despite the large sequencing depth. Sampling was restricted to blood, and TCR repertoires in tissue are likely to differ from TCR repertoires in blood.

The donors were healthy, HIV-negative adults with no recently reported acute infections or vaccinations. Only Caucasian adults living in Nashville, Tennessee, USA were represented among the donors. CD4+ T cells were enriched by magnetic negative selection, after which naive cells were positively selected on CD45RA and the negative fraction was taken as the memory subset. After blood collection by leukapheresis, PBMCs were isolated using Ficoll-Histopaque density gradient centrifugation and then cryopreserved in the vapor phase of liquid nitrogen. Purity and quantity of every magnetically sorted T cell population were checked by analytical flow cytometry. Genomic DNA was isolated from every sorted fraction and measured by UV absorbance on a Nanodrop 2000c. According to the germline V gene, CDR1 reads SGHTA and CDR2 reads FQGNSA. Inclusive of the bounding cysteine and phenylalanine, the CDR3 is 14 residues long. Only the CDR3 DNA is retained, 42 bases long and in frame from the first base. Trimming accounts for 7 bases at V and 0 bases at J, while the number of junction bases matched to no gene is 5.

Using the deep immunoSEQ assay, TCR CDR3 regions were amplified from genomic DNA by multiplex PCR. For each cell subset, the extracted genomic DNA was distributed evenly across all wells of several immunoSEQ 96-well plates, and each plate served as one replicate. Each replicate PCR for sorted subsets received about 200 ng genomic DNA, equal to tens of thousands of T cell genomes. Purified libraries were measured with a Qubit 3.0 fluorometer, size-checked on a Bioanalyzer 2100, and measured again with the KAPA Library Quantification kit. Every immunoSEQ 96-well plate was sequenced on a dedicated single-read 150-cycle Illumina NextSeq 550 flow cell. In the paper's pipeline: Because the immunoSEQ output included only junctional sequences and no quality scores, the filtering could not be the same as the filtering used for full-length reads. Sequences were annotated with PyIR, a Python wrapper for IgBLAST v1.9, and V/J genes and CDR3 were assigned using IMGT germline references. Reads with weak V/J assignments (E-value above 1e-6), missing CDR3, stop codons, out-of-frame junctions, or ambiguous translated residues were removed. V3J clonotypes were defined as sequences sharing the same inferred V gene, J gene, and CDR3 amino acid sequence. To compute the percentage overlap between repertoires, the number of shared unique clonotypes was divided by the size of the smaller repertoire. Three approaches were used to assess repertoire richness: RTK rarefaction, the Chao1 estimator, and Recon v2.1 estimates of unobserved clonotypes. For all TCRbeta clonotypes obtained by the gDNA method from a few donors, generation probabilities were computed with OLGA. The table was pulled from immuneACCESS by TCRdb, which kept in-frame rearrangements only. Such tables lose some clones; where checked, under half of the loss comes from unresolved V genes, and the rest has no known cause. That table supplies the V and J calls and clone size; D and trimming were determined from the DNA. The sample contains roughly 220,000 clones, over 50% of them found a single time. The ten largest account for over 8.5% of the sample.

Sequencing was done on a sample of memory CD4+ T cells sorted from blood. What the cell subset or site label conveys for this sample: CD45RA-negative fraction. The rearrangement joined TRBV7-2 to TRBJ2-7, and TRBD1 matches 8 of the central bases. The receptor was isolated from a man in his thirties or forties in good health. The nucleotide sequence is TGTGCCAGCACCAACGACAGGGGCTCCTACGAGCAGTACTTC. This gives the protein CASTNDRGSYEQYF.